The rows below give T cell receptor beta chains drawn from one sample of a study of cytotoxic CD8 clonotypes in ibrutinib-treated CLL. Data came from immunoSEQ multiplex PCR; TCRdb stores just in-frame clones and leaves some out. The data contain 49,000 or so clones, about half of them singletons. Material: PBMCs, obtained after 12 months of ibrutinib treatment. The receptor source for this set is a human donor with chronic lymphocytic leukemia. Both conserved end residues are part of each CDR3. The order of the fields is CDR3 length, V gene, clone size, J gene, D gene, CDR3 DNA, CDR3 protein. D genes are given only for firm matches. Rows may omit the clone size; those that give it use once, few, many or a size class.

cdr3_length: 13; v_call: TRBV29-1; clone_size: -; j_call: TRBJ2-3; d_call: -; cdr3_nt: TGCAGCGTTGGGGGGACTAGCACAGATACGCAGTATTTT; cdr3_aa: CSVGGTSTDTQYF
cdr3_length: 15; v_call: TRBV5-5; clone_size: -; j_call: TRBJ2-2; d_call: -; cdr3_nt: TGTGCCAGCAGCGCGACAGGGAGGGACACCGGGGAGCTGTTTTTT; cdr3_aa: CASSATGRDTGELFF
cdr3_length: 13; v_call: TRBV6-6; clone_size: -; j_call: TRBJ1-1; d_call: -; cdr3_nt: TGTGCCAGCATTCTACCGGTAGGCACTGAAGCTTTCTTT; cdr3_aa: CASILPVGTEAFF
cdr3_length: 14; v_call: TRBV29-1; clone_size: -; j_call: TRBJ2-1; d_call: -; cdr3_nt: TGCAGCGTGGACCGGGACCAGTCCTACAATGAGCAGTTCTTC; cdr3_aa: CSVDRDQSYNEQFF
cdr3_length: 15; v_call: TRBV21-1; clone_size: -; j_call: TRBJ1-6; d_call: -; cdr3_nt: TGTGCCAGCAGCAAAACACAGCCTTATAATTCACCCCTCCACTTT; cdr3_aa: CASSKTQPYNSPLHF
cdr3_length: 13; v_call: TRBV29-1; clone_size: many; j_call: TRBJ1-1; d_call: -; cdr3_nt: TGCAGCGTTGTCAGGCAGGGGAACACTGAAGCTTTCTTT; cdr3_aa: CSVVRQGNTEAFF
cdr3_length: 12; v_call: TRBV6-6; clone_size: -; j_call: TRBJ1-1; d_call: -; cdr3_nt: TGTGCCATCGAGGACTACGACACTGAAGCTTTCTTT; cdr3_aa: CAIEDYDTEAFF
cdr3_length: 14; v_call: TRBV5-1; clone_size: -; j_call: TRBJ2-5; d_call: -; cdr3_nt: TGCGCCAGCAGCTTGGGGTGGGGTGACGAGACCCAGTACTTC; cdr3_aa: CASSLGWGDETQYF
cdr3_length: 17; v_call: TRBV7-6; clone_size: once; j_call: TRBJ1-5; d_call: -; cdr3_nt: TGTGCCAGCAGCTTAAGCCCCCGGGACATAGCAAATCAGCCCCAGCATTTT; cdr3_aa: CASSLSPRDIANQPQHF
cdr3_length: 14; v_call: TRBV6-1; clone_size: -; j_call: TRBJ2-7; d_call: -; cdr3_nt: TGTGCCAGCAGTGAAGGGGGGGCCCTATTTGAGCAGTACTTC; cdr3_aa: CASSEGGALFEQYF
cdr3_length: 15; v_call: TRBV5-6; clone_size: -; j_call: TRBJ2-3; d_call: -; cdr3_nt: TGTGCCAGCAGCTTAGGCCCAGGGAACACAGATACGCAGTATTTT; cdr3_aa: CASSLGPGNTDTQYF
cdr3_length: 16; v_call: TRBV4-2; clone_size: few; j_call: TRBJ1-2; d_call: TRBD1; cdr3_nt: TGTGCCAGCAGCCTCCAGGCCGGGACAGGGGACTATGGCTACACCTTC; cdr3_aa: CASSLQAGTGDYGYTF
cdr3_length: 12; v_call: TRBV28; clone_size: few; j_call: TRBJ2-7; d_call: -; cdr3_nt: TGTGCCAGCAGCTCCGAGTTCAACGAGCAGTACTTC; cdr3_aa: CASSSEFNEQYF
cdr3_length: 16; v_call: TRBV5-1; clone_size: -; j_call: TRBJ2-7; d_call: TRBD2; cdr3_nt: TGCGCCAGCAGCTTTGCTAGCGGGAGGTTAGCCTACGAGCAGTACTTC; cdr3_aa: CASSFASGRLAYEQYF
cdr3_length: 13; v_call: TRBV28; clone_size: -; j_call: TRBJ1-1; d_call: -; cdr3_nt: TGTGCCAGCAGCGGACAGTTTTACACTGAAGCTTTCTTT; cdr3_aa: CASSGQFYTEAFF
cdr3_length: 16; v_call: TRBV6-1; clone_size: many; j_call: TRBJ1-1; d_call: -; cdr3_nt: TGTGCCAGCAGTGAAGTGCTAGGAGGCCCATACACTGAAGCTTTCTTT; cdr3_aa: CASSEVLGGPYTEAFF
cdr3_length: 11; v_call: TRBV28; clone_size: once; j_call: TRBJ2-7; d_call: -; cdr3_nt: TGTGCCAGCAGCTCGTCGGAGGTGCAGTACTTC; cdr3_aa: CASSSSEVQYF
cdr3_length: 16; v_call: TRBV27; clone_size: -; j_call: TRBJ2-1; d_call: TRBD1; cdr3_nt: TGTGCCAGCAGTCCCCGGGACAGGGGCTCCTACAATGAGCAGTTCTTC; cdr3_aa: CASSPRDRGSYNEQFF
cdr3_length: 18; v_call: TRBV27; clone_size: -; j_call: TRBJ2-1; d_call: TRBD2; cdr3_nt: TGTGCCAGCAGTCCCTTGACTAGCGGGAGTTTCACCTACAATGAGCAGTTCTTC; cdr3_aa: CASSPLTSGSFTYNEQFF
cdr3_length: 15; v_call: TRBV28; clone_size: -; j_call: TRBJ1-2; d_call: -; cdr3_nt: TGTGCCAGCAGTACCCGCCGCGCCATATCCTATGGCTACACCTTC; cdr3_aa: CASSTRRAISYGYTF
cdr3_length: 18; v_call: TRBV25-1; clone_size: -; j_call: TRBJ2-2; d_call: TRBD1; cdr3_nt: TGTGCCAGCAGTTTCGACCCGGGGACAGGGATGGTCACCGGGGAGCTGTTTTTT; cdr3_aa: CASSFDPGTGMVTGELFF
cdr3_length: 14; v_call: TRBV6-5; clone_size: -; j_call: TRBJ2-7; d_call: -; cdr3_nt: TGTGCCAGCAGGGCCGGGACACCGCCCTACGAGCAGTACTTC; cdr3_aa: CASRAGTPPYEQYF
cdr3_length: 14; v_call: TRBV29-1; clone_size: -; j_call: TRBJ2-1; d_call: TRBD2; cdr3_nt: TGCAGCGTTGAACGACTAGCGCAACACAATGAGCAGTTCTTC; cdr3_aa: CSVERLAQHNEQFF
cdr3_length: 14; v_call: TRBV30; clone_size: -; j_call: TRBJ2-1; d_call: -; cdr3_nt: TGTGCCTGGAGGGAGAGGGCCTCCTACAATGAGCAGTTCTTC; cdr3_aa: CAWRERASYNEQFF
cdr3_length: 13; v_call: TRBV4-1; clone_size: -; j_call: TRBJ1-2; d_call: TRBD1; cdr3_nt: TGCGCCAGCAGCCATTCAACAGGGGACGGCTACACCTTC; cdr3_aa: CASSHSTGDGYTF
cdr3_length: 21; v_call: TRBV7-8; clone_size: -; j_call: TRBJ2-7; d_call: TRBD2; cdr3_nt: TGTGCCAGCAGCTCCTCAGAAAGGGGGACTAGCCTACCTATGGGCCTCTACGAGCAGTACTTC; cdr3_aa: CASSSSERGTSLPMGLYEQYF
cdr3_length: 12; v_call: TRBV5-4; clone_size: -; j_call: TRBJ1-2; d_call: -; cdr3_nt: TGTGCCAGCAGCTTGGTGGGCTATGGCTACACCTTC; cdr3_aa: CASSLVGYGYTF
cdr3_length: 14; v_call: TRBV2; clone_size: -; j_call: TRBJ2-7; d_call: TRBD1; cdr3_nt: TGTGCCAGCCGTTGGACAGGGTACTCCTACGAGCAGTACTTC; cdr3_aa: CASRWTGYSYEQYF
cdr3_length: 16; v_call: TRBV5-1; clone_size: -; j_call: TRBJ2-1; d_call: -; cdr3_nt: TGCGCCAGCAGCTTGCTACGCCACAGCTCCTACAATGAGCAGTTCTTC; cdr3_aa: CASSLLRHSSYNEQFF
cdr3_length: 16; v_call: TRBV10-2; clone_size: few; j_call: TRBJ1-2; d_call: TRBD1; cdr3_nt: TGCGCCAGCAGTGAGTTGGGACAGGGAGTTAACTATGGCTACACCTTC; cdr3_aa: CASSELGQGVNYGYTF
cdr3_length: 14; v_call: TRBV29-1; clone_size: -; j_call: TRBJ2-7; d_call: TRBD2; cdr3_nt: TGCAGCGTCGTGGGACTAGCGACAACCCGCGAGCAGTACTTC; cdr3_aa: CSVVGLATTREQYF
cdr3_length: 14; v_call: TRBV11-3; clone_size: -; j_call: TRBJ2-1; d_call: TRBD2; cdr3_nt: TGTGCCAGCAGCTCCGGGACTAGCGACAATGAGCAGTTCTTC; cdr3_aa: CASSSGTSDNEQFF
cdr3_length: 13; v_call: TRBV5-1; clone_size: few; j_call: TRBJ2-5; d_call: -; cdr3_nt: TGCGCCAGCAGCTCTGCAGGGGGGGAGACCCAGTACTTC; cdr3_aa: CASSSAGGETQYF
cdr3_length: 15; v_call: TRBV11-3; clone_size: medium-sized; j_call: TRBJ2-3; d_call: -; cdr3_nt: TGTGCCAGCAGCTTAGGACAGGCAAGCACAGATACGCAGTATTTT; cdr3_aa: CASSLGQASTDTQYF
cdr3_length: 14; v_call: TRBV14; clone_size: -; j_call: TRBJ1-2; d_call: -; cdr3_nt: TGTGCCAGCAGTCGAGGACCAACAGCTTATGGCTACACCTTC; cdr3_aa: CASSRGPTAYGYTF
cdr3_length: 11; v_call: TRBV5-1; clone_size: many; j_call: TRBJ1-3; d_call: -; cdr3_nt: TGCGCCAGCAGCTTGGAAGACACCATATATTTT; cdr3_aa: CASSLEDTIYF
cdr3_length: 14; v_call: TRBV11-3; clone_size: -; j_call: TRBJ2-2; d_call: -; cdr3_nt: TGTGCCAGCAGCCGGCAGGGGAAGAACGGGGAGCTGTTTTTT; cdr3_aa: CASSRQGKNGELFF
cdr3_length: 17; v_call: TRBV15; clone_size: once; j_call: TRBJ2-1; d_call: TRBD1; cdr3_nt: TGTGCCACCAGCAGTGACCCGGGACAGGGGCCAGGGAATGAGCAGTTCTTC; cdr3_aa: CATSSDPGQGPGNEQFF
cdr3_length: 13; v_call: TRBV5-1; clone_size: -; j_call: TRBJ2-7; d_call: -; cdr3_nt: TGCGCCAGCAGCTTGGGGGCCGGGTCCGAGCAGTACTTC; cdr3_aa: CASSLGAGSEQYF
cdr3_length: 15; v_call: TRBV18; clone_size: -; j_call: TRBJ2-1; d_call: TRBD2; cdr3_nt: TGTGCCAGCTCGGCTGGACTAGCGGGATTCAATGAGCAGTTCTTC; cdr3_aa: CASSAGLAGFNEQFF
cdr3_length: 15; v_call: TRBV28; clone_size: -; j_call: TRBJ1-1; d_call: TRBD1; cdr3_nt: TGTGCCAGCAGTTTAGGGGGGACAGGGTGGACTGAAGCTTTCTTT; cdr3_aa: CASSLGGTGWTEAFF
cdr3_length: 15; v_call: TRBV6-1; clone_size: -; j_call: TRBJ1-2; d_call: TRBD1; cdr3_nt: TGTGCCAGCACTCTAACGACAGGGTCTAACTATGGCTACACCTTC; cdr3_aa: CASTLTTGSNYGYTF